A single sample is the source of the 7 T cell receptor beta chains below, sequenced in a study of blood T cell repertoires in COVID-19. Assay used: immunoSEQ multiplex PCR; TCRdb lists only in-frame clones, some missing. Here the sample spans approximately 100,000 clones, roughly 82% being singletons. The sequenced sample was peripheral blood. The receptors shown here come from a human donor in a cohort sampled during active COVID-19.

This clone was observed a few times. The chain joins TRBV9 to TRBJ1-2; 9 bases map to TRBD1. The CDR3 loop spans 15 amino acids. From germline, CDR1 is SGDLS and CDR2 YYNGEE. With 0 bases clipped from V and 7 bases from J, the junction kept 7 bases outside the gene matches. The CDR3 nucleotides are TGTGCCAGCAGCGTAGAGACCGGGACAGGGTTTGGCTACACCTTC. This sequence encodes CASSVETGTGFGYTF.

The rearrangement links TRBV11-3 to TRBJ2-1; 7 positions match TRBD1. The CDR3 has 15 residues. CDR1 is SGHNT, CDR2 YENEEA, per germline. J was trimmed by 4 bases and V by 0 bases; bases with no gene match: 3. DNA for the CDR3: TGTGCCAGCAGCTTAGATCGGGGACAGTACAATGAGCAGTTCTTC. Its translation is CASSLDRGQYNEQFF.

V and J are TRBV9 and TRBJ2-5; D might be TRBD2 (6 bases). The V end lost 2 bases, the J end lost 1 base, and 12 bases lay between the germline ends. Germline V CDR1 and CDR2: SGDLS, YYNGEE. The CDR3 is 15 residues long. CDR3 residues: CASSVTPGGQETQYF. CDR3 DNA sequence: TGTGCCAGCAGCGTGACGCCCGGGGGCCAAGAGACCCAGTACTTC. Full variable domain (remainder filled in from reference TRBV9 and TRBJ2-5): DSGVTQTPKHLITATGQRVTLRCSPRSGDLSVYWYQQSLDQGLQFLIQYYNGEERAKGNILERFSAQQFPDLHSELNLSSLELGDSALYFCASSVTPGGQETQYFGPGTRLLVL.

The rearrangement links TRBV27 to TRBJ2-7; no definite D call. Trimming took 1 base from V and 1 from J, leaving 8 bases between them. The CDR3 has 14 residues. CDR1 is MNHEY and CDR2 is SMNVEV in the germline V gene (reference sequence). In DNA, the CDR3 is TGTGCCAGCAGTTTATATGGCAGGTCCTACGAGCAGTACTTC. Its protein is CASSLYGRSYEQYF.

The chain is built from TRBV5-4 and TRBJ1-2, with a weak D call TRBD1 (5 bases). V lost 4 bases to trimming and J lost 2 bases, with 12 bases between them. Germline lookup yields CDR1 SGHNT and CDR2 YYREEE (reference sequence). The length of the CDR3 is 14 residues. In DNA, the CDR3 is TGTGCCAGCAGCCCCGTGGGGGGGAACTATGGCTACACCTTC. Translating it yields CASSPVGGNYGYTF.

The rearrangement uses TRBV15 and TRBJ1-3, with 9 bases lining up with TRBD1. Germline lookup yields CDR1 LNHNV and CDR2 YYDKDF (reference sequence). With 1 base clipped from V and 1 base from J, the junction kept 8 bases outside the gene matches. CDR3 length: 18 amino acids. The CDR3 reads CATSRGIGQGNSGNTIYF. For the CDR3, the DNA is TGTGCCACCAGCAGAGGGATAGGACAGGGGAATTCTGGAAACACCATATATTTT.

V is TRBV7-6 and J is TRBJ2-1; tentative D call: TRBD2 (5 bases). Looked up from germline, CDR1 is SGHVS and CDR2 is FNYEAQ. V shed 1 base and J shed 7 bases, with 17 bases lying between them. This CDR3 contains 16 residues. CDR3 loop: CASSLETANRRNEQFF. CDR3 coding DNA: TGTGCCAGCAGCTTAGAAACGGCAAACCGGAGGAATGAGCAGTTCTTC. The whole variable domain, remainder taken from reference TRBV7-6 and TRBJ2-1, is GAGVSQSPRYKVTKRGQDVALRCDPISGHVSLYWYRQALGQGPEFLTYFNYEAQQDKSGLPNDRFSAERPEGSISTLTIQRTEQRDSAMYRCASSLETANRRNEQFFGPGTRLTVL.